This T cell receptor (beta chain) derives from a study of cytomegalovirus exposure and HLA in healthy donors. Trimming left V 3 bases short and J 2 bases short, with 12 bases between. Germline loops: CDR1 SEHNR, CDR2 FQNEAQ (reference sequence). The CDR3 contains 15 residues. As to this clone: Its target is unknown.

Study outcomes and limitations: A later analysis reportedly identified an Asian-associated ancestry cluster as carrying fewer N-insertions than the roughly 600-donor mean. A later analysis linked a missense DCLRE1C variant to TCR beta V- and J-gene trimming. A cluster of highly shared sequence variants was likely a sequencing artifact.

In the PCR, 60 Vbeta and 13 Jbeta primers were used. Profiling relied on immunoSEQ multiplex PCR, and the TCRdb table lists in-frame clones only, not all of them. This sample has 150,000 or so clones; approximately 80% occur once, and the top ten carry about 0.8%. The clonotype originates from a woman aged 18-35 years in good health and CMV-seronegative. This chain connects TRBV7-9 to TRBJ2-3, with D possibly being TRBD1 (7 bases). Sequencing used PBMCs. The CDR3 sequence: CASSLGRGDTDTQYF. The CDR3 DNA reads TGTGCCAGCAGCTTGGGCAGGGGGGACACAGATACGCAGTATTTT.